Below, one T cell receptor beta chain is given with its context. The antigen is undetermined. The CDR3 has 13 residues. V lost 7 bases to trimming and J lost 5 bases; unmatched junction nucleotides: 6. Germline-derived CDR1 and CDR2 are SGHRS and YFSETQ. These data come from a study of identical twins. Findings of the study overall: Excess low generation probability was seen in twin-shared out-of-frame alpha sequences. There were fewer insertions in abundant cord blood beta clonotypes, but memory repertoires showed no such pattern.

Template switching added a universal primer site, and cDNA bore unique molecular identifiers. TCRdb reprocessed the 5' RACE reads via MiXCR and lists one record per CDR3 protein. The sample holds under 300,000 distinct CDR3 sequences, roughly 13% seen once. The data were also submitted as part of a second study, on yellow fever vaccine responses in identical twins.

The sequenced sample consisted of memory (CD45RO+) T cells sorted from blood. The clonotype originates from a woman in her late teens or twenties in good health. This chain joins TRBV5-1 and TRBJ2-5; 9 positions agree with TRBD2. DNA of the CDR3: TGCGCCAGCGGGACTAGCCGTAGGGAGACCCAGTACTTC. It codes for CASGTSRRETQYF.